What follows are 7 T cell receptor beta chains derived from one specimen sequenced in a study of beta chain features in type 1 diabetes. The study, taken as a whole, reports: When Type 1 diabetes patients were examined, their TCRB CDR3s proved moderately but significantly shorter in all four CD4+ subsets.

No antigen is known for these receptors. cDNA synthesis used the whole RNA isolate, giving expressed TCRB sequences. The method was immunoSEQ multiplex PCR; TCRdb's version includes in-frame clones alone and lacks a portion of them. This sample has 250,000 to 300,000 clones, with 13% to 15% found just once. Sequencing was performed on naive CD4+ T cells from blood. These receptors all stem from a man aged 30 to 39 with type 1 diabetes.

This chain joins TRBV7-9 and TRBJ2-5; 10 bases match TRBD1. CDR1 is SEHNR and CDR2 is FQNEAQ in the germline V gene (reference sequence). The CDR3 runs to 15 residues. The V and J ends lost 3 bases and 3 bases, in that order; junction bases with no gene match: 4. The CDR3 DNA is TGTGCCAGCAGCTTCTGGACAGGGGGGGAAGAGACCCAGTACTTC. Translation gives CASSFWTGGEETQYF.

The rearrangement links TRBV9 to TRBJ1-1, with a tentative D call TRBD1 (5 bases). The germline CDR1 and CDR2 sequences are SGDLS and YYNGEE. Trimming cost V 4 bases and J 9 bases, with 19 bases left between them. The length of the CDR3 is 14 residues. For the CDR3, the DNA is TGTGCCAGCAGCAAAGTTTCAGGGTTCGATCAAGCTTTCTTT. The encoded protein is CASSKVSGFDQAFF.

This clone was seen only a few times. J is TRBJ2-5 and V is TRBV2; D ambiguous. The CDR3 length is 14 residues. The germline V gene encodes CDR1 SNHLY and CDR2 FYNNEI. Deletions cut 8 bases from V and 1 base from J, with 14 bases between. Here the CDR3 DNA reads TGTGCCAGCGGCGCAGGCAGAACCCAAGAGACCCAGTACTTC. Protein sequence: CASGAGRTQETQYF.

The sample holds a few counts of this clone. The chain carries TRBV4-3 and TRBJ2-3, with 7 bases identical to TRBD1. Germline lookup yields CDR1 LGHNA and CDR2 YSLEER. The ends lost 5 bases at V and 1 base at J; junction bases unmatched: 6. The CDR3 sequence is 15 residues long. CDR3 sequence: CASSSFQGGTDTQYF. CDR3 sequence (DNA): TGCGCCAGCAGCTCCTTTCAGGGGGGCACAGATACGCAGTATTTT.

This clone was seen a handful of times. The rearrangement links TRBV5-4 to TRBJ1-4, with D possibly matching TRBD1 (5 bases). The ends were cut back, 4 bases at V and 8 bases at J, with 18 bases in the middle. CDR1 and CDR2 from the germline V gene are SGHNT and YYREEE (reference sequence). The length of the CDR3 is 15 residues. The chain's CDR3 is CASSPQGGAREKLFF. The CDR3 DNA sequence: TGTGCCAGCAGCCCCCAGGGAGGGGCTAGGGAAAAACTGTTTTTT.

This clone was counted only a few times. The rearrangement links TRBV18 to TRBJ2-1; D may be TRBD1 (5 bases). CDR1 KGHSH and CDR2 LQKENI come from the germline V gene. The CDR3 covers 13 residues. Trimming stripped 6 bases from V and 5 bases from J, with 11 bases between. Here the CDR3 DNA reads TGTGCCAGCTCCACGACAGCAGACAATGAGCAGTTCTTC. It is translated as CASSTTADNEQFF.

V and J are TRBV27 and TRBJ1-2; 7 bases map to TRBD1. Germline CDR1 reads MNHEY; CDR2 reads SMNVEV (reference sequence). With V trimmed by 5 bases and J by 6 bases, 9 bases remained unmatched. The CDR3 extends over 14 amino acids. CDR3 amino acids: CASSPLDRVNGYTF. CDR3 DNA sequence: TGTGCCAGCAGTCCCCTCGACAGGGTTAATGGCTACACCTTC.